The entry below gives a single T cell receptor (beta chain) sequence along with its context. The data belong to a study of blood T cells in healthy people across ages. On the study more broadly: Template-switching capture recovered about one barcoded beta molecule per two T cells.

Aged about 6 to 95, donors were systemically healthy Caucasians from Russia. The CDR3 runs to 15 residues. Trimming stripped 6 bases from V and 10 bases from J, with 23 bases between. Together with a sample-barcoded 5' primer, a J-beta primer mix was included in a second PCR lasting about 6 to 11 cycles. Unique molecular identifiers of 12 random nucleotides labeled each cDNA. Each sample yielded at least 2.5 million CDR3-containing paired-end reads. TCRdb re-called the 5' RACE reads with MiXCR, one entry per CDR3 protein. The repertoire has hundreds of thousands of distinct CDR3 sequences, approximately 30% of them found once; the top ten carry 15% to 19%.

This chain joins TRBV12-3 or TRBV12-4 and TRBJ2-3; D might be TRBD1 (5 bases). Sequenced sample: blood. The source of this sequence is an elderly woman in good health. The CDR3 DNA sequence: TGTGCCAGCAGCCCCTCAGGGCCCCACGCACATGCGCAGTATTTT. Translation gives CASSPSGPHAHAQYF.